The next 19 T cell receptor beta chains were all read from a single sample in a study of T cells after posttransplantation cyclophosphamide. Treatment was busulfan-fludarabine conditioning, a marrow graft, and cyclophosphamide on days +3 and +4. The assay was immunoSEQ multiplex PCR, and TCRdb's table has in-frame clones only and misses some. Of over 4,000 clones in the sample, less than 80% were seen once. This specimen consisted of PBMCs, obtained after allogeneic stem cell transplant with posttransplant cyclophosphamide. These TCRs come from a male patient aged 55-69 years who received an allogeneic stem cell transplant from an unrelated donor, was CMV-positive, and had no GVHD. Some T cells could come from the graft donor.

By sample share, this clone is medium-sized (0.01 to 0.1%). V is TRBV28 and J is TRBJ1-4; 10 bases match TRBD1. This CDR3 contains 15 residues. V was pared by 5 bases and J by 8 bases, with 8 bases of the junction left unmatched. Germline V gene lookup returns CDR1 MDHEN and CDR2 SYDVKM. The CDR3, as DNA: TGTGCCAGCAGTCCAAGGACAGGGGGTTACGAAAAACTGTTTTTT. Protein: CASSPRTGGYEKLFF. Variable domain in full (rest from reference TRBV28 and TRBJ1-4): DVKVTQSSRYLVKRTGEKVFLECVQDMDHENMFWYRQDPGLGLRLIYFSYDVKMKEKGDIPEGYSVSREKKERFSLILESASTNQTSMYLCASSPRTGGYEKLFFGSGTQLSVL.

This chain connects TRBV11-3 to TRBJ1-3; D is unclear. V was pared by 5 bases and J by 3 bases, with 8 bases between. Germline assignment: CDR1 SGHNT and CDR2 YENEEA. The CDR3 is 13 amino acids. The CDR3 DNA reads TGTGCCAGCAGCCCGCCGGTTGGAAACACCATATATTTT. This encodes CASSPPVGNTIYF.

This clone has more than one count but fewer than ten. This sequence joins TRBV4-3 and TRBJ2-4, with TRBD2 identical over 8 bases. The CDR3 is 17 amino acids. CDR1 is LGHNA, CDR2 YSLEER, per germline. Trimming removed 4 bases from V and 4 bases from J; junction bases left unmatched: 12. The CDR3 spells CASSRNTDSGKKNIQYF. The CDR3 DNA follows: TGCGCCAGCAGCCGGAATACTGATAGCGGGAAAAAAAACATTCAGTACTTC.

The chain has TRBV28 and TRBJ2-6; no reliable D call. The CDR3 has 14 amino acids. Germline V gene lookup returns CDR1 MDHEN and CDR2 SYDVKM. V was pared by 4 bases and J by 1 base, with 5 bases between. The CDR3 reads CASSSYSGANVLTF. The CDR3 nucleotides read TGTGCCAGCAGTTCGTATTCTGGGGCCAACGTCCTGACTTTC.

The chain has TRBV7-2 and TRBJ1-3; TRBD1 matches 8 bases. The CDR3 spans 14 residues. The ends lost 5 bases at V and 4 bases at J; junction bases unmatched: 4. From germline, CDR1 is SGHTA and CDR2 FQGNSA. CDR3 DNA: TGTGCCAGCAGCCCCCGGACAGGGGGAAACACCATATATTTT. It encodes CASSPRTGGNTIYF.

The chain uses TRBV30 and TRBJ2-3; TRBD1 might be the D (5 bases). Germline V gene data show CDR1 as GTSNPN and CDR2 as SVGIG (reference sequence). The CDR3 extends over 14 amino acids. Trimming stripped 2 bases from V and 4 bases from J, with 13 bases between. The CDR3 region has the DNA TGTGCCTGGAGTCAGGGCTTACTCGCAGATACGCAGTATTTT. Protein: CAWSQGLLADTQYF. The complete variable domain, with remaining parts taken from reference TRBV30 and TRBJ2-3, reads SQTIHQWPATLVQPVGSPLSLECTVEGTSNPNLYWYRQAAGRGLQLLFYSVGIGQISSEVPQNLSASRPQDRQFILSSKKLLLSDSGFYLCAWSQGLLADTQYFGPGTRLTVL.

V usage is TRBV6-1 and J usage is TRBJ1-5; possible D gene TRBD1, 5 bases. The V gene's germline CDR1 is MNHNS and CDR2 SASEGT. This CDR3 contains 13 residues. The germline V and J ends were trimmed by 5 bases and 4 bases, with 9 bases remaining between them. In nucleotides, the CDR3 is TGTGCCAGCAGTTGGGGGAGGAATCAGCCCCAGCATTTT. It specifies CASSWGRNQPQHF.

The CDR3 here is CAISESAAGGREQYF. The CDR3 DNA is TGTGCCATCAGTGAGTCGGCGGCGGGGGGTAGGGAGCAGTACTTC. The gene calls are TRBV10-3 and TRBJ2-7; 8 nucleotides agree with TRBD2. The germline CDR1 and CDR2 sequences are ENHRY and SYGVKD. The CDR3 extends over 15 amino acids. V trimming: 0 bases; J trimming: 7 bases; junction bases outside the gene matches: 8.

The chain is built from TRBV5-4 and TRBJ1-2; a weak D match, TRBD1 (5 bases). Trimming removed 1 base from V and 1 base from J, with 14 bases in between. This CDR3 has 16 residues. Germline CDR1 reads SGHNT; CDR2 reads YYREEE (reference sequence). DNA of the CDR3: TGTGCCAGCAGCTTGAGACAGACCTTTATTAACTATGGCTACACCTTC. The encoded protein is CASSLRQTFINYGYTF.

This chain uses TRBV11-3 with TRBJ2-7; D is unclear. Germline V gene data show CDR1 as SGHNT and CDR2 as YENEEA. The V end lost 0 bases, the J end lost 2 bases, and 8 bases lay between the germline ends. The CDR3 length is 14 residues. The CDR3 sequence: CASSLDSQAYEQYF. CDR3 DNA: TGTGCCAGCAGCTTAGATAGCCAAGCCTACGAGCAGTACTTC.

The CDR3 loop is CASSETKAGQGGNQPQHF. As DNA, the CDR3 is TGTGCCAGCAGTGAAACAAAGGCCGGACAGGGGGGCAATCAGCCCCAGCATTTT. This rearrangement joins TRBV2 to TRBJ1-5; 10 bases are a match to TRBD1. This CDR3 has 18 residues. The germline V gene encodes CDR1 SNHLY and CDR2 FYNNEI. Trimming cost V 2 bases and J 2 bases; bases outside gene matches: 9.

The rearrangement uses TRBV12-5 and TRBJ2-7, with TRBD1 identical over 8 bases. Germline CDR1 LGHNT, CDR2 FRNRAP. CDR3 length equals 15 residues. J lost 3 bases, V lost 6 bases, and 10 bases had no gene match. The CDR3 region is CASGIPGDRSYEQYF. The CDR3 DNA is TGTGCTAGTGGGATCCCGGGGGACAGGAGCTACGAGCAGTACTTC.

The chain has TRBV25-1 and TRBJ2-2; D uncertain. This CDR3 contains 15 residues. V was clipped by 2 bases and J by 0 bases, with 7 bases between them. Germline values: CDR1 MGHDK, CDR2 SYGVNS. CDR3 sequence: CASSETRSNTGELFF. The CDR3 bases are TGTGCCAGCAGTGAAACCAGGTCGAACACCGGGGAGCTGTTTTTT. The entire variable domain, with the rest obtained from reference TRBV25-1 and TRBJ2-2, is as follows: EADIYQTPRYLVIGTGKKITLECSQTMGHDKMYWYQQDPGMELHLIHYSYGVNSTEKGDLSSESTVSRIRTEHFPLTLESARPSHTSQYLCASSETRSNTGELFFGEGSRLTVL.

The chain has TRBV30 and TRBJ2-2, with D uncertain. This CDR3 has 17 residues. Germline loops: CDR1 GTSNPN, CDR2 SVGIG (reference sequence). Deletions cut 4 bases from V and 0 bases from J, with 18 bases between. Written as DNA, the CDR3 is TGTGCCTGGAAATATAAACAGAGAATTCCGAACACCGGGGAGCTGTTTTTT. Translation gives CAWKYKQRIPNTGELFF. Looking up the rest from reference TRBV30 and TRBJ2-2 gives the full variable domain: SQTIHQWPATLVQPVGSPLSLECTVEGTSNPNLYWYRQAAGRGLQLLFYSVGIGQISSEVPQNLSASRPQDRQFILSSKKLLLSDSGFYLCAWKYKQRIPNTGELFFGEGSRLTVL.

The genes are TRBV2 and TRBJ2-3; 9 bases fit TRBD1. J was trimmed by 5 bases and V by 5 bases; bases with no gene match: 14. This CDR3 has 17 amino acids. Germline V gene data show CDR1 as SNHLY and CDR2 as FYNNEI. Here the CDR3 reads CASSFSAGQGLEDTQYF. In DNA form, the CDR3 reads TGTGCCAGCAGTTTCTCCGCGGGACAGGGTTTGGAAGATACGCAGTATTTT.

The chain joins TRBV4-2 to TRBJ1-2; D is ambiguous. Deletions cut 5 bases from V and 8 bases from J, with 18 bases between. CDR1 is LGHNA and CDR2 is YNFKEQ in the germline V gene. The CDR3 totals 14 residues. The CDR3 sequence is CASSLAGEVGGYTF. CDR3 sequence (DNA): TGTGCCAGCAGCTTGGCCGGGGAGGTTGGGGGCTACACCTTC.

This clone came up a few times. V and J are TRBV13 and TRBJ2-7, with 13 bases lining up with TRBD2. CDR3 size: 15 residues. The V gene's germline CDR1 is PRHDT and CDR2 FYEKMQ (reference sequence). Trimming took 5 bases from V and 7 from J; bases not matched to a gene: 8. The CDR3 sequence is CASSPGTSGVGEQYF. CDR3 sequence (DNA): TGTGCCAGCAGCCCCGGGACTAGCGGGGTGGGGGAGCAGTACTTC.

The rearrangement uses TRBV7-6 and TRBJ2-7; 7 bases map to TRBD1. The length of the CDR3 is 15 residues. In germline, CDR1 is SGHVS, CDR2 FNYEAQ. Trimming took 5 bases from V and 1 from J; bases not matched to a gene: 8. In nucleotides, the CDR3 is TGTGCCAGCAGCCTCCAGACAGGGCGATCCTACGAGCAGTACTTC. Amino acids: CASSLQTGRSYEQYF. The entire variable domain, with the rest obtained from reference TRBV7-6 and TRBJ2-7, is as follows: GAGVSQSPRYKVTKRGQDVALRCDPISGHVSLYWYRQALGQGPEFLTYFNYEAQQDKSGLPNDRFSAERPEGSISTLTIQRTEQRDSAMYRCASSLQTGRSYEQYFGPGTRLTVT.

This clone has just one count. The rearrangement links TRBV6-5 to TRBJ1-1; 7 bases are shared with TRBD1. The CDR3 length is 14 residues. V trimming: 8 bases; J trimming: 5 bases; junction bases outside the gene matches: 11. Per the germline V gene, CDR1 is MNHEY and CDR2 is SVGAGI. In DNA, the CDR3 is TGTGCCAGCGGAAGAGACAGGGCGGGGACTGAAGCTTTCTTT. Its protein is CASGRDRAGTEAFF.